This T cell receptor (beta chain) derives from a study of T cell repertoires in cytomegalovirus infection. In the study overall: Matching HLA type, along with CMV infection, was indicated by public TCR beta signatures.

CDR1 is LNHDA and CDR2 is SQIVND in the germline V gene (reference sequence). Germline trimming cut 7 bases from V and 7 bases from J; bases unmatched to any gene: 10. The CDR3 is 15 residues long. Ten or more counts support this clonotype. From the reads, TCRdb called clonotypes with MiXCR, one entry per CDR3 protein. This table has about 490,000 distinct CDR3 sequences, about 11% appearing once. The chain links TRBV19 to TRBJ1-4, with 9 bases matching TRBD1. Sequenced input: PBMCs. The clonotype was recovered from a human donor in good health (CMV status not recorded). Some clones in this sample may be carry-over from other donors' samples. CDR3 coding DNA: TGTGCCAGTACCAAAGGGGACAGGGTCCCTGAAAAACTGTTTTTT. Amino acid sequence: CASTKGDRVPEKLFF.